These T cell receptor beta chains were read from a single sample in a study of cytomegalovirus exposure and HLA in healthy donors. Produced via immunoSEQ multiplex PCR; TCRdb's table is partial and in-frame only. The sample lists roughly 180,000 clones; approximately 80% were seen once. Sequenced input: PBMCs. These TCRs come from a male donor in good health and CMV-seronegative. CDR3s leave out the opening cysteine and the closing phenylalanine or tryptophan. Each record gives: J gene, V gene, CDR3 protein.

TRBJ2-3,TRBV6-5,ASSSTGSTDTQY
TRBJ2-3,TRBV19,ASRGLAQNTDTQY
TRBJ1-1,TRBV7-3,ASSPRREGTEAF
TRBJ1-6,TRBV5-1,ASSLERQGADSPLH
TRBJ1-4,TRBV7-9,ASSVGGPSEKLF
TRBJ2-1,TRBV7-9,ASSWDRENNEQF
TRBJ2-1,TRBV7-2,ASREDADSYNEQF
TRBJ2-7,TRBV19,ATAGFSYEQY
TRBJ1-1,TRBV6-6,ASSSSTANFEAF
TRBJ2-5,TRBV15,ATSRDHGQGQETQY
TRBJ2-1,TRBV7-3,ASSPLAGVYNEQF
TRBJ2-2,TRBV11-3,ASSLVRGAGAGELF
TRBJ1-3,TRBV4-1,ASSQERGSGNTIY
TRBJ2-1,TRBV6-5,ASSYVASGIYNEQF
TRBJ1-1,TRBV5-1,ASSSRGTDQLNTEAF
TRBJ2-5,TRBV28,ASSPAGQASKEQY
TRBJ2-7,TRBV6-6,ATLAGVGEQY
TRBJ2-7,TRBV5-5,ASSASLVTAEQY
TRBJ1-1,TRBV27,ASSLHTRQGLNTEAF
TRBJ2-7,TRBV27,ASSPRLAYEQY
TRBJ2-5,TRBV7-6,ASSLEPRSIGQETQY
TRBJ2-5,TRBV7-3,ASSPGLAVETQY
TRBJ2-3,TRBV7-8,ASSLFVWTSGSGDTQY
TRBJ2-1,TRBV29-1,SVEGGSGLYNEQF
TRBJ1-5,TRBV4-1,ASSQDQGYSNQPQH
TRBJ2-7,TRBV7-3,ASSLSQGLGEQY
TRBJ2-7,TRBV6-4,ASSEIGGGEQY
TRBJ2-7,TRBV28,ASNGRVSSYEQY
TRBJ2-7,TRBV19,ASSNARDRGIYEQY
TRBJ2-1,TRBV7-2,ASSVGLAKNNEQF
TRBJ2-5,TRBV11-2,ASSDQGVGRETQY
TRBJ2-7,TRBV5-4,AVLVSDAPRGEQY
TRBJ1-6,TRBV7-2,ASSLYAGRSSSPLH
TRBJ2-7,TRBV6-1,AIARGMGIYEQY
TRBJ2-2,TRBV5-1,ASSLEIVVTRTITTGELF
TRBJ1-3,TRBV6-6,ASSRTGVGNTIY
TRBJ2-7,TRBV11-2,ASSLGTGTYEQY
-,TRBV4-3,ASSRIDRGRGYEQY
TRBJ2-3,TRBV5-4,ASSSGQGWTDTQY
TRBJ2-3,TRBV6-6,ASSTYMSGGGDTQY
TRBJ2-1,TRBV6-6,ASSYSSGDYNEQF